The source of this TCR beta chain is a study of T cell changes during pregnancy in multiple sclerosis. Only in-frame clones appear in the TCRdb table, and some are missing; sequencing was by immunoSEQ multiplex PCR. The sample lists 45,000 to 75,000 clones; 80% to 95% were seen once. Deletions cut 1 base from V and 7 bases from J, with 11 bases between. Germline V gene data show CDR1 as LGHNA and CDR2 as YNFKEQ. CDR3 size: 14 residues. This material consisted of peripheral blood, taken in the first trimester of pregnancy. The chain is built from TRBV4-2 and TRBJ2-1; a weak D match, TRBD2 (6 bases). This sequence originates from a female donor with multiple sclerosis, enrolled in a pregnancy study. CDR3 DNA sequence: TGTGCCAGCAGCCAAGGGAACGGGGGAAATGAGCAGTTCTTC. Translation gives CASSQGNGGNEQFF.